This T cell receptor beta chain is from a study of tumor-infiltrating lymphocytes in localized non-small cell lung cancer. Study details: Several tumor histologies, both smoking statuses, and some post-neoadjuvant chemotherapy samples were included.

TCRdb's table, derived via immunoSEQ multiplex PCR, lists solely in-frame clones and lacks some. The sample includes more than 20,000 clones, 73% of them seen just once. Overall study results and limits: Tumor T-cell fraction from TCR sequencing was not associated with recurrence-free survival (p = 0.61).

This clone was counted between two and nine times. The target antigen is unknown. This CDR3 spans 14 amino acids. Germline assignment: CDR1 SEHNR and CDR2 FQNEAQ (reference sequence). The ends lost 5 bases at V and 6 bases at J; junction bases unmatched: 3. The V call is TRBV7-9, the J call TRBJ1-5; 11 bases match TRBD1. Sequencing input: lung tumor tissue. This sequence originates from a human donor with non-small cell lung cancer. DNA of the CDR3: TGTGCCAGCAGCCCCGGGACAGGGGGTCAGCCCCAGCATTTT. It translates to CASSPGTGGQPQHF.